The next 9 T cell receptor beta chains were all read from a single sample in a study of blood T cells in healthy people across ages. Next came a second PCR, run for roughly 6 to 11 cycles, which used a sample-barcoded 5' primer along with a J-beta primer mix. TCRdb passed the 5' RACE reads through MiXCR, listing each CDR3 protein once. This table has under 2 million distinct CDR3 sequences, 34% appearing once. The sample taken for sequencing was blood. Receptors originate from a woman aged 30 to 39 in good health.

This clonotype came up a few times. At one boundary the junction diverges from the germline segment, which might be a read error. The CDR3, as DNA: TGTGCCGGCAGCTCCCGGACAGGTGGAAACACCATATATTTT. The encoded protein is CAGSSRTGGNTIYF. The V and J genes are TRBV13 and TRBJ1-3, with 7 bases identical to TRBD1. This CDR3 has 14 amino acids. Germline V gene data show CDR1 as PRHDT and CDR2 as FYEKMQ (reference sequence).

CDR3: CASSQLGVVWNTEAFF. The CDR3 DNA is TGTGCCAGCAGCCAGCTGGGGGTTGTTTGGAACACTGAAGCTTTCTTT. This chain connects TRBV7-2 to TRBJ1-1; tentatively, D is TRBD1 (5 bases). CDR1 SGHTA and CDR2 FQGNSA come from the germline V gene. The CDR3 has 16 residues. V was clipped by 5 bases and J by 1 base, with 17 bases between them. Full variable domain (remainder filled in from reference TRBV7-2 and TRBJ1-1): GAGVSQSPSNKVTEKGKDVELRCDPISGHTALYWYRQSLGQGLEFLIYFQGNSAPDKSGLPSDRFSAERTGGSVSTLTIQRTQQEDSAVYLCASSQLGVVWNTEAFFGQGTRLTVV.

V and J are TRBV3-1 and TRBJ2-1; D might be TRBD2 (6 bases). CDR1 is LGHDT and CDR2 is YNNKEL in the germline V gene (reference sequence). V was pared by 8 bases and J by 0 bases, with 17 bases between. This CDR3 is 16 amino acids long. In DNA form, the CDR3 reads TGTGCCAGCCGGGGTAGCGGAGCCCACTCCTACAATGAGCAGTTCTTC. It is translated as CASRGSGAHSYNEQFF.

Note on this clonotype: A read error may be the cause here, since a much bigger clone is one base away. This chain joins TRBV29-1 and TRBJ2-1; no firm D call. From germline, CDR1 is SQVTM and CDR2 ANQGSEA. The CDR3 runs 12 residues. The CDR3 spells CSVESGDNGQFF. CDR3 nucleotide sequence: TGCAGCGTTGAGTCGGGCGACAATGGGCAGTTCTTC.

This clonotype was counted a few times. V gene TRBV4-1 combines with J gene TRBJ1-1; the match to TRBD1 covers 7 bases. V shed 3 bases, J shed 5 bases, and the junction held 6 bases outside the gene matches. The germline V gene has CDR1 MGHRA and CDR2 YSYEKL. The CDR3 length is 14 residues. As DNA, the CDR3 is TGCGCCAGCAGCCATGAGACAGGGAGGACTGAAGCTTTCTTT. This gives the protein CASSHETGRTEAFF.

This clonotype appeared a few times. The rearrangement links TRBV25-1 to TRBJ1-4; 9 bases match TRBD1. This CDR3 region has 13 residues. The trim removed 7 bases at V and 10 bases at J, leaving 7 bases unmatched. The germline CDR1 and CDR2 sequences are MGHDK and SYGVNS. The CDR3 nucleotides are TGTGCCAGCATGGACAGGGGTAGGGGAAAACTGTTTTTT. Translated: CASMDRGRGKLFF.

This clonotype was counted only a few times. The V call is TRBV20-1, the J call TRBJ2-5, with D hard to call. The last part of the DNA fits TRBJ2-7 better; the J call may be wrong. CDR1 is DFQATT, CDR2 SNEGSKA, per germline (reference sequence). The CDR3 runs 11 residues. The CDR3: CSASSQDEQYF. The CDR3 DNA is TGCAGTGCTAGCAGCCAGGACGAGCAGTACTTC.

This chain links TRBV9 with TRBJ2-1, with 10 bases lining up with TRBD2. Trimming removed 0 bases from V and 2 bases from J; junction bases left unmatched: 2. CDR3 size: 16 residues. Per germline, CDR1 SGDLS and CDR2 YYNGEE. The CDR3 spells CASSVVLAGPYNEQFF. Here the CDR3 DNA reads TGTGCCAGCAGCGTAGTACTAGCGGGACCCTACAATGAGCAGTTCTTC.

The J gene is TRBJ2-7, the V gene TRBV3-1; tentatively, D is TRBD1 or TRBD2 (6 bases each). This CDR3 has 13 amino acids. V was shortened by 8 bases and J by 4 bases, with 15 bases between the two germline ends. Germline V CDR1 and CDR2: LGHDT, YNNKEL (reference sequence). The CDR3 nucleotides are TGTGCCAGCGGGCCGCGAGGGGGGTACGAGCAGTACTTC. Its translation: CASGPRGGYEQYF.